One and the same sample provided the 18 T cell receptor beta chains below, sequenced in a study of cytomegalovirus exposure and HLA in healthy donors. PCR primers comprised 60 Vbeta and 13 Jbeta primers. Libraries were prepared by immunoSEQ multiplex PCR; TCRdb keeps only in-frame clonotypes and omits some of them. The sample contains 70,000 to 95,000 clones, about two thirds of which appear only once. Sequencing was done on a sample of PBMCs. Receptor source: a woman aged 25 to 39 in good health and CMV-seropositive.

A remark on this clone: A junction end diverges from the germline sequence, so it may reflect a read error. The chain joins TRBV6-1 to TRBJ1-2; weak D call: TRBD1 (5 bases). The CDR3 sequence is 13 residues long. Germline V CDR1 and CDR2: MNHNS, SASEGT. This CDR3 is CASIMGLPYGYPF. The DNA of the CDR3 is TGTGCCAGCATTATGGGACTGCCCTATGGCTACCCCTTC.

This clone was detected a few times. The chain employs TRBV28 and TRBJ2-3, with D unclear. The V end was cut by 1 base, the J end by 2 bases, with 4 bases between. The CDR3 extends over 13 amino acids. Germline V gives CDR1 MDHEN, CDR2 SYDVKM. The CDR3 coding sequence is TGTGCCAGCAGTTTATACAACACAGATACGCAGTATTTT. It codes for CASSLYNTDTQYF.

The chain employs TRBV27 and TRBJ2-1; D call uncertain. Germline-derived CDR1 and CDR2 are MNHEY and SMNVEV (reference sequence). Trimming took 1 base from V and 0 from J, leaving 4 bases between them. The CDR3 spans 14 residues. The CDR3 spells CASSLWSSYNEQFF. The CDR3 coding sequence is TGTGCCAGCAGTTTATGGAGCTCCTACAATGAGCAGTTCTTC.

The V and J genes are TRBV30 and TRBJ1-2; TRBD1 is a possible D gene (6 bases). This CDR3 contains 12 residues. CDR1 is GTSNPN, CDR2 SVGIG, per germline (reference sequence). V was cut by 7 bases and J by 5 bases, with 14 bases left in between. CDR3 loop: CAFTGRRYGYTF. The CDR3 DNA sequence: TGTGCCTTTACAGGGCGGAGGTATGGCTACACCTTC.

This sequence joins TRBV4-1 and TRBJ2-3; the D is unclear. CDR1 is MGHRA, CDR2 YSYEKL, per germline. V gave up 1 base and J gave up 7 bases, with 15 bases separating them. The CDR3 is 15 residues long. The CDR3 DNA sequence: TGCGCCAGCAGCCAAGTAATTCCCTTTGTATATACGCAGTATTTT. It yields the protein CASSQVIPFVYTQYF.

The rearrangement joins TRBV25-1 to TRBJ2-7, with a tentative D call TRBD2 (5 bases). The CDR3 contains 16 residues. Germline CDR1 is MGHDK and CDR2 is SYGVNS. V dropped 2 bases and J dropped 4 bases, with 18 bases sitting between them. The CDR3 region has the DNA TGTGCCAGCAGTGAAAGTAGGGTGGAGCGCGGGTACGAGCAGTACTTC. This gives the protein CASSESRVERGYEQYF.

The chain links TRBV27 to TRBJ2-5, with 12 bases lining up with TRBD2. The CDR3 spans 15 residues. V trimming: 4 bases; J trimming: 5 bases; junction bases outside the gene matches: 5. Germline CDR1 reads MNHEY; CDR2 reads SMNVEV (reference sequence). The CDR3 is CASSSFTSGGETQYF. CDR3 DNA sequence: TGTGCCAGCAGTTCTTTTACTAGCGGGGGGGAGACCCAGTACTTC.

For the CDR3, the DNA is TGTGCCAGCAGCTACCGGGACACAGAGCAGTACTTC. Translation gives CASSYRDTEQYF. The V and J genes are TRBV21-1 and TRBJ2-7; the table's D gene call, TRBD1, was not cross checked with the DNA. TRBV21-1 corresponds to a pseudogene. The CDR3 is 12 amino acids.

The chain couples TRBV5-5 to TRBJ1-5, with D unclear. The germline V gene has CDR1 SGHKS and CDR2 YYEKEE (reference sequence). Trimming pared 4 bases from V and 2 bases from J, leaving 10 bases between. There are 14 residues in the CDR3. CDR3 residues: CASSLSLRNQPQHF. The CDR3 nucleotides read TGTGCCAGCAGCCTGAGCCTCCGCAATCAGCCCCAGCATTTT.

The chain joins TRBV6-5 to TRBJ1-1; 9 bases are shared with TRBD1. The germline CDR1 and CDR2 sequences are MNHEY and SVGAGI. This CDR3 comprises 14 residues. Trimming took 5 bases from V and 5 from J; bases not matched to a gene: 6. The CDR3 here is CASSMGQGVTEAFF. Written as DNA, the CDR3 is TGTGCCAGCAGTATGGGACAGGGAGTTACTGAAGCTTTCTTT.

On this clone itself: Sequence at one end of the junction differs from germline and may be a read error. The CDR3 is CASSPTFGQVYGYPF. The DNA for the CDR3 is TGTGCCAGCAGCCCAACCTTTGGACAGGTCTATGGCTACCCCTTC. The chain couples TRBV5-4 to TRBJ1-2, with TRBD1 matching over 7 bases. CDR1 is SGHNT and CDR2 is YYREEE in the germline V gene (reference sequence). This CDR3 is 15 amino acids long.

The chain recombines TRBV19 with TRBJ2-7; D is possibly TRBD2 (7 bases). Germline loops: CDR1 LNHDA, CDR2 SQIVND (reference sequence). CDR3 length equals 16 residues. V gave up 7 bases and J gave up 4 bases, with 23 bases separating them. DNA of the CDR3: TGTGCCAGTACCCCCGCCTCGGCGGGGGCTATTTACGAGCAGTACTTC. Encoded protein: CASTPASAGAIYEQYF.

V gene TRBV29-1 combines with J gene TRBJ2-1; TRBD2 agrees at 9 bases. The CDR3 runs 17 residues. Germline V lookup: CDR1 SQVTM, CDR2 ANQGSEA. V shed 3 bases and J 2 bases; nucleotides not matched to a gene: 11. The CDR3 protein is CSVEGRGGVVPYNEQFF. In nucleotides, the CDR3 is TGCAGCGTTGAGGGGCGGGGGGGAGTAGTGCCCTACAATGAGCAGTTCTTC.

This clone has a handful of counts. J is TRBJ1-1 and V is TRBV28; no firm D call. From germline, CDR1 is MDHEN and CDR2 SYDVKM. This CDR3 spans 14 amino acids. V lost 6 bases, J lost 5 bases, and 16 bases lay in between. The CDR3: CASSHGRVRTEAFF. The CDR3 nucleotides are TGTGCCAGCAGCCACGGGAGGGTGCGAACTGAAGCTTTCTTT.

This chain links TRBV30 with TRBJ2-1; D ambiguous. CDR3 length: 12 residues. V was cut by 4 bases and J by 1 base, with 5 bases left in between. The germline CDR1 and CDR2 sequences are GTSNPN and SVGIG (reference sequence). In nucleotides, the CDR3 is TGTGCCTGGACGGTTTCCTACAATGAGCAGTTCTTC. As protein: CAWTVSYNEQFF.

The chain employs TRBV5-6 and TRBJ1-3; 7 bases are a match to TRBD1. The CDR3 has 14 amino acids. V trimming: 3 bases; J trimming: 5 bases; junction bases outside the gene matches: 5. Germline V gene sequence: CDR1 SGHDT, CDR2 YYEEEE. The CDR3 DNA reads TGTGCCAGCAGCTACCGGGACAGCAGAAACACCATATATTTT. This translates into CASSYRDSRNTIYF.

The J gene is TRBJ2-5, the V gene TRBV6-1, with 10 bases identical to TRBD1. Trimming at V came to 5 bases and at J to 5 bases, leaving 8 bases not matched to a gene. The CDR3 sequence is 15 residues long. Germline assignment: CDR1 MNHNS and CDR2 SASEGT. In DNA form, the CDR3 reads TGTGCCAGCAGTCCACGACAGGGGGCTGCCGAGACCCAGTACTTC. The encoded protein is CASSPRQGAAETQYF.

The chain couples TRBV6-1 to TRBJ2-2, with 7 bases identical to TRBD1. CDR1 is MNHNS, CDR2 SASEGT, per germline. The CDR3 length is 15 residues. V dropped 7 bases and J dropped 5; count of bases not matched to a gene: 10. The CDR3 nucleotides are TGTGCCAGCAACCCCCGGGACAGATATACCGGGGAGCTGTTTTTT. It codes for CASNPRDRYTGELFF.